This is a list of T cell receptor beta chains from one sample in a study of cytomegalovirus exposure and HLA in healthy donors. The protocol was immunoSEQ multiplex PCR, while the TCRdb copy is restricted to in-frame clones and leaves out a portion. Found here are approximately 160,000 clones, around 85% of them singletons; the top ten hold 2% to 2.5%. Material: PBMCs. The source is a man aged 30-40 years in good health and CMV-seropositive. Both conserved end residues are part of each CDR3. A D gene is named only where the DNA matches it firmly. Clone size is not always given. Where it is, it says once, few, many or a class for expanded clones.

CASSPPPEGGELFF | TGTGCCAGCTCACCACCGCCCGAGGGAGGGGAGCTGTTTTTT | - | TRBV18 | - | TRBJ2-2
CASSLGGPEKTQYF | TGTGCCAGCAGCTTAGGGGGGCCGGAGAAGACCCAGTACTTC | - | TRBV7-2 | - | TRBJ2-5
CARDRGSHEQYF | TGTGCCAGGGACAGGGGATCCCACGAGCAGTACTTC | - | TRBV2 | TRBD1 | TRBJ2-7
CASSLQGATGYTF | TGTGCCAGCAGCCTACAGGGGGCGACCGGCTACACCTTC | - | TRBV5-4 | TRBD1 | TRBJ1-2
CASSLEPGQGDKLFF | TGCGCCAGCAGCCTCGAACCGGGACAGGGAGATAAACTGTTTTTT | - | TRBV4-3 | TRBD1 | TRBJ1-4
CASNRDGGELFF | TGTGCCAGCAACAGGGATGGCGGGGAGCTGTTTTTT | few | TRBV5-4 | - | TRBJ2-2
CASSQEGSDRGTEAFF | TGCGCCAGCAGCCAGGAGGGCTCGGACAGGGGCACTGAAGCTTTCTTT | once | TRBV4-3 | TRBD1 | TRBJ1-1
CASSYTGGESGYTF | TGTGCCAGCAGTTACACAGGGGGTGAGAGTGGCTACACCTTC | - | TRBV2 | TRBD1 | TRBJ1-2
CATYSNNSPLHF | TGTGCCACCTATTCTAATAATTCACCCCTCCACTTT | few | TRBV10-3 | - | TRBJ1-6
CASSKDRGSYEQYF | TGTGCCAGCAGCAAGGACAGGGGGTCCTACGAGCAGTACTTC | - | TRBV27 | TRBD1 | TRBJ2-7
CASSVGLAAPYEQYF | TGTGCCAGCAGCGTAGGACTAGCGGCCCCCTACGAGCAGTACTTC | few | TRBV9 | TRBD2 | TRBJ2-7
CASSLSLFRPYEQYF | TGTGCCAGCAGTTTATCCCTATTCCGTCCTTACGAGCAGTACTTC | few | TRBV27 | - | TRBJ2-7
CASSASGDTQYF | TGTGCCAGCAGCGCCTCAGGAGATACGCAGTATTTT | - | TRBV2 | - | TRBJ2-3
CASSYSPDGVNTEAFF | TGTGCCAGCAGTTACTCCCCGGACGGGGTGAACACTGAAGCTTTCTTT | - | TRBV6-5 | - | TRBJ1-1
CASTPTAGAKQETQYF | TGCGCCAGCACCCCAACGGCGGGGGCCAAACAAGAGACCCAGTACTTC | - | TRBV5-1 | - | TRBJ2-5
CASSLAFQFLGQGDTEAFF | TGTGCCAGCAGCTTAGCCTTCCAATTCCTGGGACAGGGAGACACTGAAGCTTTCTTT | - | TRBV11-2 | TRBD1 | TRBJ1-1
CASSWVAGGTYEQYF | TGCGCCAGCAGCTGGGTGGCAGGGGGAACCTACGAGCAGTACTTC | - | TRBV5-1 | TRBD1 | TRBJ2-7
CASSFAAGVYYEQYF | TGCGCCAGCAGCTTTGCAGCCGGGGTCTACTACGAGCAGTACTTC | - | TRBV5-1 | - | TRBJ2-7
CASSAQGNTQYF | TGTGCCAGCAGTGCACAGGGGAATACGCAGTATTTT | - | TRBV6-1 | TRBD1 | TRBJ2-3
CASSFTSGANTEAFF | TGTGCCAGCAGCTTCACCTCAGGGGCGAACACTGAAGCTTTCTTT | - | TRBV7-9 | - | TRBJ1-1
CASSSYRAAANEKLFF | TGTGCCAGCAGTTCCTACAGGGCCGCGGCTAATGAAAAACTGTTTTTT | - | TRBV27 | - | TRBJ1-4
CASRLEWDSYEQYF | TGTGCCAGCAGATTGGAATGGGACAGCTACGAGCAGTACTTC | - | TRBV6-5 | TRBD1 | TRBJ2-7
CASSFWGQGANYGYTF | TGTGCCAGCAGCTTTTGGGGGCAGGGAGCTAACTATGGCTACACCTTC | - | TRBV11-2 | - | TRBJ1-2
CASSLEAAYEQYF | TGTGCCAGCAGCTTAGAGGCCGCCTACGAGCAGTACTTC | once | TRBV11-2 | - | TRBJ2-7
CASSPGDSGTDTQYF | TGTGCCAGCAGTCCCGGGGATTCTGGCACAGATACGCAGTATTTT | - | TRBV6-5 | - | TRBJ2-3
CASSLNRGRNQPQHF | TGTGCCAGCAGTTTGAACAGGGGTCGCAATCAGCCCCAGCATTTT | - | TRBV27 | TRBD1 | TRBJ1-5
CASSEGPHTDTQYF | TGTGCCAGCAGTGAGGGGCCCCACACAGATACGCAGTATTTT | - | TRBV6-4 | - | TRBJ2-3
CASSLDDEDGIGSNQPQHF | TGTGCCAGCAGCTTAGACGATGAGGACGGGATTGGTAGCAATCAGCCCCAGCATTTT | - | TRBV7-4 | - | TRBJ1-5
CASTPQGMNTEAFF | TGTGCCAGCACCCCACAGGGCATGAACACTGAAGCTTTCTTT | once | TRBV7-9 | - | TRBJ1-1
CSVEVRTTEQFF | TGCAGCGTTGAAGTTCGGACTACTGAGCAGTTCTTC | - | TRBV29-1 | - | TRBJ2-1
CASSPTRGGTEAFF | TGTGCCAGCAGCCCTACCCGGGGGGGGACTGAAGCTTTCTTT | few | TRBV11-2 | - | TRBJ1-1
CASSTHAGGEQYF | TGTGCCAGTAGTACCCACGCCGGGGGAGAGCAGTACTTC | many | TRBV19 | - | TRBJ2-7
CASSQTRGGADTQYF | TGTGCCAGCAGCCAGACTCGGGGGGGGGCAGATACGCAGTATTTT | - | TRBV6-5 | TRBD2 | TRBJ2-3
CASSQQGVNTEAFF | TGTGCCAGCAGCCAACAGGGGGTGAACACTGAAGCTTTCTTT | - | TRBV13 | TRBD1 | TRBJ1-1
CASSSNPGQGARKGYTF | TGTGCCAGCAGCTCTAATCCGGGACAGGGGGCCCGGAAGGGCTACACCTTC | - | TRBV5-6 | TRBD1 | TRBJ1-2
CAWQDRGGQPQHF | TGTGCCTGGCAGGACAGAGGGGGCCAGCCCCAGCATTTT | - | TRBV30 | TRBD1 | TRBJ1-5